The 30 T cell receptor beta chains reported below all come from one sample, sequenced in a study of T-cell memory formation after mild COVID-19. TCRdb independently ran MiXCR on the 5' RACE reads; one entry per CDR3 protein. The sample has some 190,000 distinct CDR3 sequences, roughly 17% seen once. The sample comprised PBMCs or a T cell subset sorted from them (not recorded which). These receptors came from an adult woman who had mild COVID-19 (a few samples of this study predate the infection). Cell type and time point are not known.

This clonotype was picked up a small number of times. The gene calls are TRBV12-3 or TRBV12-4 and TRBJ2-3, with TRBD2 identical over 8 bases. J gave up 1 base and V 6 bases, and 9 bases lay outside the gene matches. This CDR3 spans 16 amino acids. The CDR3 reads CASRPRAGVGTDTQYF. CDR3 DNA sequence: TGTGCCAGCAGACCGAGAGCGGGAGTGGGCACAGATACGCAGTATTTT.

The chain couples TRBV20-1 to TRBJ2-1; 9 nucleotides align to TRBD1. This CDR3 comprises 15 residues. V shed 2 bases, J shed 7 bases, and the junction held 9 bases outside the gene matches. Germline-derived CDR1 and CDR2 are DFQATT and SNEGSKA (reference sequence). DNA of the CDR3: TGCAGTGCTAGACCGCCGGGACAGGGTGAAAATGAGCAGTTCTTC. Translating it yields CSARPPGQGENEQFF.

V gene TRBV7-3 combines with J gene TRBJ2-2, with 9 bases fitting TRBD1. Germline lookup yields CDR1 SGHTA and CDR2 FQGTGA. CDR3 length equals 14 residues. J lost 6 bases, V lost 8 bases, and 7 bases had no gene match. The CDR3: CASRGQGMPGELFF. Here the CDR3 DNA reads TGTGCCAGCCGGGGACAGGGAATGCCCGGGGAGCTGTTTTTT.

This clonotype was seen only a few times. The V gene is TRBV5-1, the J gene TRBJ1-6; tentative D call: TRBD1 (5 bases). The germline gives CDR1 SGHRS, CDR2 YFSETQ. V lost 4 bases and J 7 bases, leaving 12 bases between the germline ends. The CDR3 runs to 14 residues. The chain's CDR3 is CASSAGTGNSPLHF. The CDR3 DNA reads as TGCGCCAGCAGCGCCGGGACTGGCAATTCACCCCTCCACTTT.

The CDR3 region is CASSVGAGTNNEQFF. CDR3 sequence (DNA): TGTGCCAGCAGCGTAGGGGCAGGGACGAACAATGAGCAGTTCTTC. The rearrangement uses TRBV9 and TRBJ2-1; D is tentatively TRBD1 or TRBD2 (5 bases each). Deletions cut 0 bases from V and 5 bases from J, with 12 bases between. Germline CDR1 and CDR2: SGDLS and YYNGEE. The CDR3 totals 15 residues. Variable domain in full (rest from reference TRBV9 and TRBJ2-1): DSGVTQTPKHLITATGQRVTLRCSPRSGDLSVYWYQQSLDQGLQFLIQYYNGEERAKGNILERFSAQQFPDLHSELNLSSLELGDSALYFCASSVGAGTNNEQFFGPGTRLTVL.

This clonotype occurred a few times. The genes are TRBV30 and TRBJ2-5; D may match TRBD1 or TRBD2 (5 bases each). Germline V gives CDR1 GTSNPN, CDR2 SVGIG (reference sequence). CDR3 length equals 16 residues. Trimming took 0 bases from V and 7 from J, leaving 21 bases between them. DNA of the CDR3: TGTGCCTGGAGTGTAAAGGGCCGTGGGGGTTTCTGGACCCAGTACTTC. Translated: CAWSVKGRGGFWTQYF.

The chain joins TRBV4-1 to TRBJ2-3; tentatively, D is TRBD2 (5 bases). The germline V gene has CDR1 MGHRA and CDR2 YSYEKL. The CDR3 sequence is 16 residues long. Deletions cut 2 bases from V and 1 base from J, with 13 bases between. CDR3 DNA sequence: TGCGCCAGCAGCCAATCGGGGTCTTGGGGCACAGATACGCAGTATTTT. Its protein is CASSQSGSWGTDTQYF.

This clonotype showed up just a few times. The V gene is TRBV7-9, the J gene TRBJ2-1, with 12 bases identical to TRBD2. The CDR3 consists of 14 residues. The germline CDR1 and CDR2 sequences are SEHNR and FQNEAQ (reference sequence). The V gene end was trimmed by 4 bases and the J gene end by 7 bases; junction bases not matched to a gene: 2. The CDR3 bases are TGTGCCAGCAGCTCTAGCGGGAGGGGAAATGAGCAGTTCTTC. It is translated as CASSSSGRGNEQFF.

The table lists this clonotype with a few counts. The chain recombines TRBV20-1 with TRBJ2-7; 13 bases fit TRBD2. The germline CDR1 and CDR2 sequences are DFQATT and SNEGSKA (reference sequence). This CDR3 contains 16 residues. The V gene end was trimmed by 5 bases and the J gene end by 0 bases; junction bases not matched to a gene: 7. This CDR3 is CSAPGLAGEGSYEQYF. CDR3 nucleotides: TGCAGTGCTCCTGGACTAGCGGGAGAAGGCTCCTACGAGCAGTACTTC.

This clonotype was detected only a few times. CDR3 in amino acids: CASSQGSGQRYF. CDR3 nucleotides: TGTGCCAGCAGCCAAGGTTCTGGCCAGCGGTACTTC. The chain employs TRBV14 and TRBJ2-4, with D uncertain. The germline V and J ends were trimmed by 1 base and 15 bases, with 13 bases remaining between them. This CDR3 has 12 amino acids. The germline gives CDR1 SGHDN, CDR2 FVKESK.

This clonotype was found a few times. The chain recombines TRBV9 with TRBJ2-5; the match to TRBD1 covers 7 bases. This CDR3 contains 14 residues. Germline CDR1 reads SGDLS; CDR2 reads YYNGEE. J lost 5 bases, V lost 3 bases, and 7 bases had no gene match. The DNA of the CDR3 is TGTGCCAGCAGCGAGACAGGGCGCGGGGAGACCCAGTACTTC. This translates into CASSETGRGETQYF.

CDR3 in amino acids: CSVETPRGALGTEAFF. The CDR3 DNA is TGCAGCGTTGAAACCCCTAGGGGCGCCTTGGGCACTGAAGCTTTCTTT. The genes are TRBV29-1 and TRBJ1-1; maybe TRBD1 (5 bases). The CDR3 covers 16 residues. The V end was cut by 2 bases, the J end by 4 bases, with 20 bases between. Germline-derived CDR1 and CDR2 are SQVTM and ANQGSEA.

In its sample, this clonotype was seen once. V and J are TRBV29-1 and TRBJ2-7; D gene ambiguous. CDR3 length equals 12 residues. The V gene lost 6 bases and the J gene lost 1 base, with 10 bases spanning the gap. Germline assignment: CDR1 SQVTM and CDR2 ANQGSEA. The CDR3 is CSVNTGSYEQYF. The CDR3 DNA is TGCAGCGTAAACACGGGTTCCTACGAGCAGTACTTC.

This clonotype came up a few times. V and J are TRBV7-6 and TRBJ2-1; possibly TRBD1 for D (6 bases). CDR3 length: 17 residues. Looked up from germline, CDR1 is SGHVS and CDR2 is FNYEAQ. The germline V and J ends were trimmed by 4 bases and 2 bases, with 18 bases remaining between them. Here the CDR3 DNA reads TGTGCCAGCAGCTACCTCTTCCGGGACAAAGCCTACAATGAGCAGTTCTTC. Its protein product is CASSYLFRDKAYNEQFF.

This clonotype was seen a handful of times. The chain is built from TRBV7-9 and TRBJ2-7; D remains unclear. The ends were cut back, 2 bases at V and 1 base at J, with 9 bases in the middle. This CDR3 spans 14 amino acids. Germline V gives CDR1 SEHNR, CDR2 FQNEAQ (reference sequence). This CDR3 reads CASSLTQTSYEQYF. CDR3 in DNA: TGTGCCAGCAGCTTAACCCAGACTTCCTACGAGCAGTACTTC.

The chain is built from TRBV29-1 and TRBJ2-1; TRBD1 aligns across 7 bases. V lost 2 bases to trimming and J lost 9 bases; unmatched junction nucleotides: 4. CDR1 and CDR2 (germline): SQVTM, ANQGSEA. The CDR3 has 12 amino acids. The CDR3 reads CSVEPHRGEQFF. The CDR3 nucleotides read TGCAGCGTTGAACCACACAGGGGTGAGCAGTTCTTC.

The chain joins TRBV7-8 to TRBJ2-2, with TRBD2 matching 14 bases. CDR1 and CDR2 (germline): SGHVS, FQNEAQ. The CDR3 is made up of 18 amino acids. Germline trimming cut 2 bases from V and 5 bases from J; bases unmatched to any gene: 7. The CDR3 DNA follows: TGTGCCAGCAGCTTACGGAGACTAGCGGGGGGGAATACCGGGGAGCTGTTTTTT. This codes for CASSLRRLAGGNTGELFF.

This clonotype was counted a few times. The chain employs TRBV7-6 and TRBJ2-7; possibly TRBD1 for D (6 bases). Germline CDR1 reads SGHVS; CDR2 reads FNYEAQ. Deletions cut 5 bases from V and 7 bases from J, with 21 bases between. The CDR3 consists of 15 residues. This chain's CDR3 is CASSPRLDSKGEQYF. CDR3 coding DNA: TGTGCCAGCAGCCCACGCCTGGACAGTAAGGGGGAGCAGTACTTC.

A few counts support this clonotype. This rearrangement joins TRBV25-1 to TRBJ2-2, with no clear D. The ends were cut back, 8 bases at V and 4 bases at J, with 17 bases in the middle. The CDR3 spans 15 residues. The germline gives CDR1 MGHDK, CDR2 SYGVNS. CDR3 residues: CASQHERSGTGELFF. The CDR3 DNA reads as TGTGCCAGCCAACACGAGAGGTCGGGCACCGGGGAGCTGTTTTTT.

J is TRBJ2-2 and V is TRBV20-1, with D uncertain. This CDR3 region has 15 residues. Per the germline V gene, CDR1 is DFQATT and CDR2 is SNEGSKA (reference sequence). V lost 7 bases and J lost 0, with 15 bases in between. As DNA, the CDR3 is TGCAGTGTCAGCCTGACCAAAACGAACACCGGGGAGCTGTTTTTT. Amino acids: CSVSLTKTNTGELFF.

The V and J genes are TRBV12-3 or TRBV12-4 and TRBJ1-5; D not certain. The ends were cut back, 3 bases at V and 2 bases at J, with 2 bases in the middle. This CDR3 has 12 residues. CDR3 loop: CASSFRNQPQHF. In DNA form, the CDR3 reads TGTGCCAGCAGTTTTCGCAATCAGCCCCAGCATTTT.

There are a few counts of this clonotype. J is TRBJ2-3 and V is TRBV11-2; D gene unclear. The CDR3 has 12 amino acids. V was trimmed by 6 bases and J by 6 bases, leaving 10 bases between them. The germline V gene has CDR1 SGHAT and CDR2 FQNNGV. CDR3 DNA sequence: TGTGCCAGCAGAGGTTCTGGGGATACGCAGTATTTT. It specifies CASRGSGDTQYF.

The gene calls are TRBV5-1 and TRBJ1-1; D uncertain. This CDR3 is built from 14 residues. V lost 4 bases and J lost 0, with 10 bases in between. CDR1 is SGHRS and CDR2 is YFSETQ in the germline V gene. CDR3 in DNA: TGCGCCAGCAGCGATCCGGCATTGAACACTGAAGCTTTCTTT. Translated, it gives CASSDPALNTEAFF.

This clonotype has only a few counts. The chain couples TRBV2 to TRBJ2-7; D might be TRBD1 or TRBD2, each matching 6 bases. Between the trimmed V and J ends, which lost 4 bases and 6 bases, there was a span of 10 bases. CDR1 is SNHLY, CDR2 FYNNEI, per germline. The length of the CDR3 is 12 residues. CDR3 in amino acids: CASSVGGTEQYF. The CDR3 DNA sequence: TGTGCCAGCAGTGTAGGGGGGACCGAGCAGTACTTC.

The gene calls are TRBV7-2 and TRBJ2-3; possible D gene TRBD2, 5 bases. The V gene lost 5 bases and the J gene lost 6 bases, with 18 bases spanning the gap. This CDR3 is 15 amino acids long. Per germline, CDR1 SGHTA and CDR2 FQGNSA. CDR3 sequence (DNA): TGTGCCAGCAGCCCAAGAGCGGTCCTTCGGGATACGCAGTATTTT. Encoded protein: CASSPRAVLRDTQYF.

In this sample, this clonotype turned up a few times. The chain is built from TRBV21-1 and TRBJ2-1; TRBD2 is the table's D call, not checked against the DNA. TRBV21-1 is annotated as a pseudogene. CDR3 size: 15 residues. CDR3 nucleotides: TGTGCCAGCAGCAGTGCGCGTGGGCCCGCGTATGAGCAGTTCTTC. Its protein is CASSSARGPAYEQFF.

This clonotype was observed at least ten times. This chain links TRBV5-5 with TRBJ2-7, with a possible D match to TRBD1 (5 bases). V lost 4 bases and J 3 bases, leaving 11 bases between the germline ends. Germline V gene sequence: CDR1 SGHKS, CDR2 YYEKEE (reference sequence). This CDR3 contains 13 residues. The CDR3 sequence: CASSLLDSYEQYF. The DNA of the CDR3 is TGTGCCAGCAGCCTGCTAGACAGCTACGAGCAGTACTTC.

Ten or more counts support this clonotype. V gene TRBV10-2 combines with J gene TRBJ1-1; no reliable D call. There are 14 residues in the CDR3. V dropped 6 bases and J dropped 0 bases, with 11 bases sitting between them. Germline V CDR1 and CDR2: WSHSY, SAAADI. The CDR3 loop is CASSRISMNTEAFF. The CDR3 DNA reads TGCGCCAGCAGCAGGATTTCCATGAACACTGAAGCTTTCTTT.

The chain combines TRBV6-6 with TRBJ2-5; 8 bases are a match to TRBD1. This CDR3 region has 15 residues. Germline values: CDR1 MNHNY, CDR2 SVGAGI (reference sequence). After removal of 6 bases from V and 2 bases from J, the junction contained 8 bases not matched to a gene. CDR3 DNA sequence: TGTGCCAGCAGGTTGGACAGGGCTTCTCAAGAGACCCAGTACTTC. It specifies CASRLDRASQETQYF.

This clonotype was counted a few times. This chain uses TRBV7-2 with TRBJ2-2; perhaps TRBD2 as D (6 bases). Germline assignment: CDR1 SGHTA and CDR2 FQGNSA. V gave up 5 bases and J gave up 5 bases, with 15 bases separating them. CDR3 length: 15 amino acids. The CDR3 DNA sequence: TGTGCCAGCAGCCCCGCGGGGTCTGGGACCGGGGAGCTGTTTTTT. This translates into CASSPAGSGTGELFF.